Described below is a single T cell receptor (beta chain) sequence and its context. Antigen unknown. In the PCR, 60 Vbeta and 13 Jbeta primers were used. TCRdb keeps only in-frame clones here, not all; method: immunoSEQ multiplex PCR. The data show 120,000 to 150,000 clones, with 70% to 75% seen just once and 1.5% to 2% held by the top ten. This specimen belongs to a study of cytomegalovirus exposure and HLA in healthy donors. General observations from the study: Among TCR beta chains, those listed as cytomegalovirus-associated numbered some 170.

The CDR3 loop spans 16 amino acids. V lost 2 bases to trimming and J lost 4 bases; unmatched junction nucleotides: 6. This receptor was identified in a woman aged 25 to 39 in good health and CMV-seronegative. Source material: PBMCs. This chain uses TRBV23-1 with TRBJ1-3; TRBD1 aligns across 9 bases. TRBV23-1 is an ORF, and what it does is uncertain. CDR3 in DNA: TGCGCCAGCAGTCAACCACAGGGGGCTGGAGGAAACACCATATATTTT. Translation: CASSQPQGAGGNTIYF.